The 10 T cell receptor beta chains listed next were all sequenced from one sample in a study of blood T cells in healthy people across ages. Through a sample-barcoded 5' primer and a J-beta primer mix, a second PCR was run for about 6 to 11 cycles. Each CDR3 protein gets one entry after TCRdb re-called the 5' RACE reads with MiXCR. Of approximately 800,000 distinct CDR3 sequences in the sample, roughly 24% were seen once. These data were also filed under a second study, of T cells of mothers and their children.

Sequencing was carried out using blood. These TCRs come from a boy younger than 18 in good health.

This clonotype turned up a few times. This chain connects TRBV12-5 to TRBJ1-5; D is uncertain. The V end was cut by 1 base, the J end by 9 bases, with 16 bases between. From germline, CDR1 is LGHNT and CDR2 FRNRAP. The CDR3 runs 15 residues. Here the CDR3 DNA reads TGTGCTAGTGGTTTGGGGCCCCGACCCCCACGGCCCCAGCATTTT. It encodes CASGLGPRPPRPQHF.

This clonotype was detected many times. The V and J genes are TRBV27 and TRBJ1-4, with TRBD1 as a possible D gene (6 bases). Looked up from germline, CDR1 is MNHEY and CDR2 is SMNVEV (reference sequence). V lost 4 bases, J lost 8 bases, and 14 bases lay in between. The CDR3 consists of 14 residues. The CDR3 protein is CASSSGRGTEKLFF. Here the CDR3 DNA reads TGTGCCAGCAGTTCCGGGAGGGGGACAGAAAAACTGTTTTTT.

The rearrangement links TRBV12-3 or TRBV12-4 to TRBJ2-1; the match to TRBD1 covers 9 bases. V trimming: 5 bases; J trimming: 8 bases; junction bases outside the gene matches: 10. This CDR3 has 15 amino acids. The CDR3 region is CASSTWDRDFYEQFF. The CDR3 DNA reads TGTGCCAGCAGTACCTGGGACAGGGATTTCTATGAGCAGTTCTTC.

As for this clonotype: At one end the junction does not follow the germline gene, possibly because of a read error. The chain employs TRBV6-4 and TRBJ2-5; 8 bases line up with TRBD2. TRBJ2-1 matches the DNA end more closely, so the J call is doubtful. Germline V gene sequence: CDR1 MRHNA, CDR2 SNTAGT. This CDR3 spans 15 amino acids. The CDR3 region has the DNA TGTGCCGGCAGCGCAATGGCGGGGGGTTACAATGAGCAGTTCTTC. Translation: CAGSAMAGGYNEQFF.

With respect to this clonotype: A read error may be the cause here, since a much bigger clone is one base away. Here the CDR3 reads CASSPGLAGDSEQFF. The CDR3 DNA follows: TGTGCCAGCAGTCCTGGACTAGCGGGAGACAGTGAGCAGTTCTTC. The chain uses TRBV7-3 and TRBJ2-1, with 13 nucleotides matching TRBD2. J was trimmed by 9 bases and V by 6 bases; bases with no gene match: 8. This CDR3 has 15 residues. The germline V gene encodes CDR1 SGHTA and CDR2 FQGTGA.

V is TRBV29-1 and J is TRBJ2-5; TRBD1 matches 8 bases. TRBJ2-1 explains the end of the DNA better; the J call may be wrong. The germline V gene encodes CDR1 SQVTM and CDR2 ANQGSEA. The CDR3 contains 13 residues. The CDR3 sequence: CSVVEDRVNEQFF. The CDR3 bases are TGCAGCGTTGTTGAGGACAGGGTGAATGAGCAGTTCTTC.

This clonotype was seen a few times. This chain connects TRBV20-1 to TRBJ2-1; 12 nucleotides line up with TRBD2. Germline lookup yields CDR1 DFQATT and CDR2 SNEGSKA (reference sequence). Trimming took 2 bases from V and 0 from J; bases not matched to a gene: 5. This CDR3 has 17 amino acids. The DNA of the CDR3 is TGCAGTGCTAGACCTAGCGGGGGGGCGAGCTCCTACAATGAGCAGTTCTTC. Residues: CSARPSGGASSYNEQFF.

The sample holds a few counts of this clonotype. This chain connects TRBV24-1 to TRBJ1-2; D is unresolved. Per the germline V gene, CDR1 is KGHDR and CDR2 is SFDVKD. With 2 bases removed from V and 6 bases from J, the gap between germline ends came to 6 bases. The CDR3 has 12 amino acids. Here the CDR3 DNA reads TGTGCCACCAGTGATTACCGGGATGGCTACACCTTC. As protein: CATSDYRDGYTF.

This chain connects TRBV7-2 to TRBJ2-1; D is unresolved. The CDR3 has 15 residues. Germline CDR1 is SGHTA and CDR2 is FQGNSA. The V gene lost 5 bases and the J gene lost 0 bases, with 11 bases spanning the gap. In DNA form, the CDR3 reads TGTGCCAGCAGCCCCGACCATAGCTCCTACAATGAGCAGTTCTTC. Residues: CASSPDHSSYNEQFF. Looking up the rest from reference TRBV7-2 and TRBJ2-1 gives the full variable domain: GAGVSQSPSNKVTEKGKDVELRCDPISGHTALYWYRQSLGQGLEFLIYFQGNSAPDKSGLPSDRFSAERTGGSVSTLTIQRTQQEDSAVYLCASSPDHSSYNEQFFGPGTRLTVL.

The gene calls are TRBV9 and TRBJ2-7; D not certain. CDR1 and CDR2 from the germline V gene are SGDLS and YYNGEE. V was trimmed by 3 bases and J by 5 bases, leaving 15 bases between them. This CDR3 region has 14 residues. This CDR3 reads CASSDGWNVHEQYF. The CDR3 DNA sequence: TGTGCCAGCAGCGACGGGTGGAACGTCCACGAGCAGTACTTC.